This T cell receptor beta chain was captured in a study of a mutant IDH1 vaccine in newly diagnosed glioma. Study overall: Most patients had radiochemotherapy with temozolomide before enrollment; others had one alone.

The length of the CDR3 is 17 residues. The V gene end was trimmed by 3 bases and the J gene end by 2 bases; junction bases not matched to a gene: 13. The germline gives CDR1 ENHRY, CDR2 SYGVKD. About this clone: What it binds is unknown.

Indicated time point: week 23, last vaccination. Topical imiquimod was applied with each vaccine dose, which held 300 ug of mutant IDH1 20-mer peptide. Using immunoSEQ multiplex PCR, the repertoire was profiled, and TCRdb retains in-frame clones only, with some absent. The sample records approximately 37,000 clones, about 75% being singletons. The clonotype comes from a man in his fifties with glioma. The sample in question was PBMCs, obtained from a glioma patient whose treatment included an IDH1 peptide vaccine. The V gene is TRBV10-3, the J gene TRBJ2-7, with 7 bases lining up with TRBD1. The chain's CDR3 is CAISDRTGEFPTYEQYF. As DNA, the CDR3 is TGTGCCATCAGTGACCGAACAGGGGAATTCCCAACCTACGAGCAGTACTTC.